The rows below give T cell receptor beta chains drawn from one sample of a study of blood T cell repertoires in COVID-19. Generated by immunoSEQ multiplex PCR, the TCRdb table keeps only in-frame clones and is missing some. The sample carries some 68,000 clones, more than 80% recorded once. Sequencing input: peripheral blood. Receptors were obtained from a man between 50 and 59 years old with acute or convalescent COVID-19. The CDR3 runs from the conserved cysteine through the conserved F or W. The order of the fields is J gene, clone size, V gene, D gene, CDR3 protein, CDR3 DNA. The D gene is left open where the match is weak. Expanded clones get a size class; other rows say once, few or many, or leave the size out.

j_gene: TRBJ1-1; abundance: NA; v_gene: TRBV28; d_gene: NA; CDR3aa: CASSLQPGEAFF; CDR3nt: TGTGCCAGCAGTTTACAGCCGGGTGAAGCTTTCTTT
j_gene: TRBJ2-1; abundance: NA; v_gene: TRBV3-1/TRBV3-2; d_gene: NA; CDR3aa: CASSQVGGSGGNEQFF; CDR3nt: TGTGCCAGCAGCCAAGTGGGGGGTTCCGGGGGCAATGAGCAGTTCTTC
j_gene: TRBJ2-1; abundance: NA; v_gene: TRBV6-1; d_gene: NA; CDR3aa: CASSETERLGSKYNEQFF; CDR3nt: TGTGCCAGCAGTGAGACAGAAAGATTAGGATCTAAATACAATGAGCAGTTCTTC
j_gene: TRBJ2-2; abundance: NA; v_gene: TRBV19; d_gene: TRBD2; CDR3aa: CASSGGLAGFTGELFF; CDR3nt: TGTGCCAGTAGTGGGGGACTAGCGGGCTTCACCGGGGAGCTGTTTTTT
j_gene: TRBJ2-2; abundance: NA; v_gene: TRBV18; d_gene: TRBD1; CDR3aa: CASSPGTGFAGELFF; CDR3nt: TGTGCCAGCTCACCCGGGACAGGGTTCGCCGGGGAGCTGTTTTTT
j_gene: TRBJ1-1; abundance: NA; v_gene: TRBV18; d_gene: NA; CDR3aa: CASGSQGSRDGEAFF; CDR3nt: TGTGCCAGCGGGAGCCAGGGGTCCCGGGACGGTGAAGCTTTCTTT
j_gene: TRBJ2-3; abundance: NA; v_gene: TRBV5-1; d_gene: TRBD2; CDR3aa: CASSSNEGLAGAHTQYF; CDR3nt: TGCGCCAGCAGCTCGAACGAAGGACTAGCGGGAGCCCATACGCAGTATTTT
j_gene: TRBJ2-3; abundance: NA; v_gene: TRBV24-1; d_gene: TRBD1; CDR3aa: CATSGMTGAGPNMNTQYF; CDR3nt: TGTGCCACCAGTGGGATGACAGGGGCCGGGCCCAACATGAATACGCAGTATTTT
j_gene: TRBJ2-5; abundance: NA; v_gene: TRBV2; d_gene: NA; CDR3aa: CASGFWRVGETQYF; CDR3nt: TGTGCCAGCGGTTTTTGGCGGGTGGGAGAGACCCAGTACTTC
j_gene: TRBJ1-2; abundance: NA; v_gene: TRBV12-3/TRBV12-4; d_gene: TRBD1; CDR3aa: CASSTGQGHGYTF; CDR3nt: TGTGCCAGCAGTACCGGACAGGGGCATGGCTACACCTTC
j_gene: TRBJ2-5; abundance: once; v_gene: TRBV21-1; d_gene: NA; CDR3aa: CASSQSLQRYQETQYF; CDR3nt: TGTGCCAGCAGCCAAAGCCTACAGCGGTACCAAGAGACCCAGTACTTC
j_gene: TRBJ2-2; abundance: NA; v_gene: TRBV25-1; d_gene: NA; CDR3aa: CASSKSQTGYTGELFF; CDR3nt: TGTGCCAGCAGCAAATCACAAACAGGATACACCGGGGAGCTGTTTTTT
j_gene: TRBJ2-3; abundance: NA; v_gene: TRBV9; d_gene: TRBD1; CDR3aa: CASSVVTGGAGTDTQYF; CDR3nt: TGTGCCAGCAGCGTAGTTACAGGGGGAGCGGGCACAGATACGCAGTATTTT
j_gene: TRBJ2-3; abundance: once; v_gene: TRBV28; d_gene: NA; CDR3aa: CASSLQNTDTQYF; CDR3nt: TGTGCCAGCAGTTTACAGAACACAGATACGCAGTATTTT
j_gene: TRBJ1-5; abundance: NA; v_gene: TRBV28; d_gene: NA; CDR3aa: CASSIGFSNQPQHF; CDR3nt: TGTGCCAGCAGTATCGGGTTTAGCAATCAGCCCCAGCATTTT
j_gene: TRBJ2-3; abundance: NA; v_gene: TRBV10-3; d_gene: TRBD2; CDR3aa: CAISSSGSVDTQYF; CDR3nt: TGTGCCATCTCCTCTAGCGGGAGTGTGGATACGCAGTATTTT
j_gene: TRBJ2-1; abundance: NA; v_gene: TRBV4-1; d_gene: NA; CDR3aa: CASSQEERDTAYNEQFF; CDR3nt: TGCGCCAGCAGCCAGGAAGAAAGGGACACAGCCTACAATGAGCAGTTCTTC
j_gene: TRBJ2-3; abundance: NA; v_gene: TRBV19; d_gene: TRBD2; CDR3aa: CASSRRLATDTQYF; CDR3nt: TGTGCCAGTAGTCGAAGACTAGCTACAGATACGCAGTATTTT
j_gene: TRBJ1-2; abundance: NA; v_gene: TRBV10-3; d_gene: NA; CDR3aa: CAISPDSTYGYTF; CDR3nt: TGTGCCATCAGCCCCGACAGCACCTATGGCTACACCTTC
j_gene: TRBJ2-1; abundance: NA; v_gene: TRBV5-8; d_gene: NA; CDR3aa: CASSSTVYNEQFF; CDR3nt: TGTGCCAGCAGCTCGACTGTCTACAATGAGCAGTTCTTC
j_gene: TRBJ1-1; abundance: NA; v_gene: TRBV4-3; d_gene: NA; CDR3aa: CASSQDRHMNTEAFF; CDR3nt: TGCGCCAGCAGCCAAGATAGACACATGAACACTGAAGCTTTCTTT
j_gene: TRBJ2-3; abundance: NA; v_gene: TRBV6-2/TRBV6-3; d_gene: TRBD1; CDR3aa: CASSALGQGRSDTQYF; CDR3nt: TGTGCCAGCAGTGCCCTAGGACAGGGGCGCTCAGATACGCAGTATTTT
j_gene: TRBJ2-5; abundance: NA; v_gene: TRBV6-4; d_gene: TRBD1; CDR3aa: CASSAATGTGEETQYF; CDR3nt: TGTGCCAGCAGTGCGGCGACCGGGACAGGGGAAGAGACCCAGTACTTC
j_gene: TRBJ2-4; abundance: NA; v_gene: TRBV28; d_gene: TRBD2; CDR3aa: CASSLAGAKNIQYF; CDR3nt: TGTGCCAGCAGCCTAGCGGGAGCCAAAAACATTCAGTACTTC
j_gene: TRBJ1-6; abundance: NA; v_gene: TRBV5-1; d_gene: NA; CDR3aa: CASSSSGNYSPLHF; CDR3nt: TGCGCCAGCAGCTCTTCAGGAAACTATTCACCCCTCCACTTT
j_gene: TRBJ1-6; abundance: NA; v_gene: TRBV4-3; d_gene: TRBD1; CDR3aa: CASSQASQGDSPLHF; CDR3nt: TGCGCCAGCAGCCAAGCATCGCAGGGGGACTCACCCCTCCACTTT
j_gene: TRBJ2-1; abundance: NA; v_gene: TRBV29-1; d_gene: TRBD2; CDR3aa: CSVGTTYNEQFF; CDR3nt: TGCAGCGTGGGGACTACCTACAATGAGCAGTTCTTC
j_gene: TRBJ2-7; abundance: NA; v_gene: TRBV4-2; d_gene: TRBD1; CDR3aa: CASSIGTGEYEQYF; CDR3nt: TGTGCCAGCAGCATCGGGACAGGTGAATACGAGCAGTACTTC
j_gene: TRBJ2-1; abundance: NA; v_gene: TRBV5-6; d_gene: NA; CDR3aa: CASSLGPSGQDNEQFF; CDR3nt: TGTGCCAGCAGCTTGGGGCCCAGCGGGCAAGACAATGAGCAGTTCTTC
j_gene: TRBJ2-7; abundance: NA; v_gene: TRBV4-1; d_gene: NA; CDR3aa: CASSQPTAGAVYYEQYF; CDR3nt: TGCGCCAGCAGCCAACCCACCGCAGGGGCGGTTTACTACGAGCAGTACTTC
j_gene: TRBJ2-2; abundance: NA; v_gene: TRBV28; d_gene: NA; CDR3aa: CPTGELFF; CDR3nt: TGTCCTACCGGGGAGCTGTTTTTT
j_gene: TRBJ1-1; abundance: NA; v_gene: TRBV11-3; d_gene: NA; CDR3aa: CASSGEFTEAFF; CDR3nt: TGTGCCAGCAGCGGTGAGTTCACTGAAGCTTTCTTT
j_gene: TRBJ2-2; abundance: NA; v_gene: TRBV6-2/TRBV6-3; d_gene: NA; CDR3aa: CASSRANTGELFF; CDR3nt: TGTGCCAGCAGCCGAGCGAACACCGGGGAGCTGTTTTTT
j_gene: TRBJ2-2; abundance: NA; v_gene: TRBV29-1; d_gene: NA; CDR3aa: CSVGTATELNTGELFF; CDR3nt: TGCAGCGTTGGGACAGCGACGGAATTGAACACCGGGGAGCTGTTTTTT
j_gene: TRBJ2-3; abundance: NA; v_gene: TRBV6-2/TRBV6-3; d_gene: NA; CDR3aa: CASSYSLPSTDTQYF; CDR3nt: TGTGCCAGCAGTTATAGCCTACCTTCCACAGATACGCAGTATTTT